The T cell receptor (beta chain) described here comes from a study of PD-1 blockade in classical Hodgkin lymphoma. Across the whole study: Patients were given intravenous nivolumab, 3 mg/kg, every 2 weeks. General study points: Those patients who began receiving nivolumab less than 1 year after ASCT had lower diversity, and they were excluded. Baseline diversity resembling that of newly diagnosed patients was seen in complete responders. Newly diagnosed patients reportedly had lower baseline TCR diversity than healthy donors.

Relapse was seen in all patients after autologous stem cell transplantation, and brentuximab vedotin exposure was variable. This clone was detected only a few times. Its antigen is currently unknown. Using immunoSEQ multiplex PCR, the repertoire was profiled, and TCRdb retains in-frame clones only, with some absent. The sample carries roughly 140,000 clones, about 81% recorded once. Per germline, CDR1 WNHNN and CDR2 SYGVQD (reference sequence). The CDR3 extends over 14 amino acids. The V gene end was trimmed by 6 bases and the J gene end by 4 bases; junction bases not matched to a gene: 7. The rearrangement joins TRBV10-1 to TRBJ1-1; 8 bases agree with TRBD1. The sequencing used peripheral blood mononuclear cells (PBMCs), collected before the second cycle of nivolumab. This TCR was recovered from a human donor with classical Hodgkin lymphoma. In DNA form, the CDR3 reads TGCGCCAGCAGCAGAACAGGGGGTCCCACTGAAGCTTTCTTT. It is translated as CASSRTGGPTEAFF.